This T cell receptor beta chain was sequenced during a study of cytomegalovirus exposure and HLA in healthy donors. PCR primers comprised 60 Vbeta and 13 Jbeta primers. Using immunoSEQ multiplex PCR, the repertoire was profiled, and TCRdb retains in-frame clones only, with some absent. The sample shows about 170,000 clones, 70% to 80% of them seen only once. The donors comprised healthy bone marrow donors. The study, taken as a whole, reports: For TCR beta chains, V- and J-gene trimming was later linked to a missense DCLRE1C variant.

Germline values: CDR1 SGHTA, CDR2 FQGTGA. This CDR3 spans 16 amino acids. Trimming stripped 4 bases from V and 0 bases from J, with 14 bases between. For this clone: Its target is not known.

Specimen: PBMCs. This chain links TRBV7-3 with TRBJ2-3; tentative D call: TRBD2 (5 bases). This clonotype was obtained from a female donor in good health and CMV-seronegative. The CDR3 is CASSSGSLGSTDTQYF. The CDR3 DNA follows: TGTGCCAGCAGCTCGGGGAGTTTAGGAAGCACAGATACGCAGTATTTT.